This TCR beta chain was recorded in a study of cytomegalovirus exposure and HLA in healthy donors. Primers: 60 Vbeta forward and 13 Jbeta reverse. The repertoire was sequenced with immunoSEQ multiplex PCR; TCRdb's copy has only in-frame clones and lacks some. The sample contains approximately 150,000 clones, roughly four fifths of which appear only once. The material sequenced was PBMCs. The receptor was derived from a woman aged 40-49 years in good health and CMV-seronegative.

CDR3 loop: CASSYSRGIGAYEQYF. Written as DNA, the CDR3 is TGTGCCAGCAGTTACTCTAGGGGGATTGGGGCCTACGAGCAGTACTTC. The J gene is TRBJ2-7, the V gene TRBV6-5, with D possibly TRBD1 on 6 matching bases. Germline V gene lookup returns CDR1 MNHEY and CDR2 SVGAGI. The CDR3 covers 16 residues. The ends were cut back, 0 bases at V and 2 bases at J, with 14 bases in the middle.